The clone carrying this TCR beta chain showed up just once. Its antigen is unknown. The data were taken from a study of radiotherapy plus CTLA-4 blockade in lung cancer. Study-level findings and limits: Best predicting response, reportedly, were early blood T cell clone dynamics, with interferon-beta. Clones of tumor-derived TCRs expanded in blood after radiotherapy plus ipilimumab.

TCRdb's table, derived via immunoSEQ multiplex PCR, lists solely in-frame clones and lacks some. Of about 88,000 clones listed, 72% are singletons. V lost 6 bases to trimming and J lost 7 bases; unmatched junction nucleotides: 4. There are 13 residues in the CDR3. The V gene's germline CDR1 is ENHRY and CDR2 SYGVKD. Patients had chemo-refractory metastatic non-small-cell lung cancer and received focal radiation plus CTLA-4 blockade that used ipilimumab. This receptor was identified in a human donor with non-small cell lung cancer that progressed on radiotherapy plus ipilimumab. This rearrangement joins TRBV10-3 to TRBJ2-1, with 9 bases identical to TRBD1. The sample consisted of peripheral blood, taken from a patient treated with radiotherapy plus ipilimumab. CDR3 amino acids: CAIRDRGENEQFF. The CDR3 DNA is TGTGCCATCAGGGACAGGGGAGAGAATGAGCAGTTCTTC.